The clone carrying this TCR beta chain occurred a few times. Its specificity is not known. The time point denotes: newly diagnosed GD, antithyroid drugs for less than 3 months. The TCR library was made from RNA that had been extracted from PBMCs in TRIzol. In building TCR beta libraries, iRepertoire HTBI primers were used together with Arm-PCR of CDR3 regions. MiXCR, applied by TCRdb to the multiplex PCR reads, yields one record per CDR3 protein. The sample has roughly 610,000 distinct CDR3 sequences, around 15% seen once; the top ten hold approximately 12%. These data belong to a study of regulatory T cells in long-lasting Graves disease. Study outcomes and limitations: Among the persistent patients, about 3,000 public clonotypes were shared, more than the approximately 1,000 shared among new patients.

CDR1 and CDR2 from the germline V gene are LNHDA and SQIVND (reference sequence). V dropped 6 bases and J dropped 4 bases, with 18 bases sitting between them. This CDR3 is 15 amino acids long. In addition, the sample was reused for a study of T cells in Graves' hyperthyroidism and ophthalmopathy. That study adds: The hyperthyroidism patients had all been newly diagnosed, and their disease duration was under 2 months. Their ages ranged from 18 to 65 years.

The sequence was collected from a man aged 18 to 30 with Graves disease. The chain joins TRBV19 to TRBJ1-1; the D gene is possibly TRBD1 (6 bases). The source material was peripheral blood mononuclear cells (PBMCs), sampled at new diagnosis, from a patient treated with antithyroid drugs. CDR3 DNA: TGTGCCAGTAGCCTAGGGGGGGCGCGAGGCACTGAAGCTTTCTTT. Residues: CASSLGGARGTEAFF. The whole variable domain, remainder taken from reference TRBV19 and TRBJ1-1, is DGGITQSPKYLFRKEGQNVTLSCEQNLNHDAMYWYRQDPGQGLRLIYYSQIVNDFQKGDIAEGYSVSREKKESFPLTVTSAQKNPTAFYLCASSLGGARGTEAFFGQGTRLTVV.